The entry below gives a single T cell receptor (beta chain) sequence along with its context. The antigen is unknown. This specimen belongs to a study of PD-1 blockade in classical Hodgkin lymphoma. Study in general: Every 2 weeks, patients got 3 mg/kg intravenous nivolumab.

CDR1 and CDR2 (germline): LGHNA, YSLEER. The V and J ends lost 3 bases and 4 bases respectively, with 12 bases between them. This CDR3 comprises 14 residues. Relapses following autologous stem cell transplantation were seen in all patients, with brentuximab vedotin exposure varying. The study recorded best responses of complete response, partial response or progressive disease. Notes on the study in general: By C4D1, diversity of CD4+ TCRs had risen significantly, whereas that of CD8+ TCRs had not. Reasons behind the repertoire differences stay unclear, perhaps disease activity or earlier therapy.

The protocol was immunoSEQ multiplex PCR, while the TCRdb copy is restricted to in-frame clones and leaves out a portion. Altogether 95,000 to 100,000 clones are present, about 89% being singletons, with the ten largest covering about 7.1%. J is TRBJ1-1 and V is TRBV4-3; no firm D call. The sample consisted of peripheral blood mononuclear cells (PBMCs), taken before the second cycle of nivolumab. The source is a human donor with classical Hodgkin lymphoma. CDR3 sequence: CASSHEPESTEAFF. CDR3 coding DNA: TGCGCCAGCAGCCATGAACCGGAGAGCACTGAAGCTTTCTTT.